This T cell receptor beta chain was sequenced during a study of cytomegalovirus exposure and HLA in healthy donors. The wider study: For the 300 to 450 genotyped donors, more than 80% fell within the Caucasian-associated ancestry cluster.

The junction had 12 bases not matched to a gene; V was cut back by 3 bases and J by 1 base. Germline values: CDR1 KGHSH, CDR2 LQKENI. The CDR3 has 20 amino acids. As concerns this clone: The antigen is undetermined.

Regarding the study as a whole: Accurate HLA-A and HLA-B prediction from TCR beta sequences was reported for most subjects.

60 Vbeta and 13 Jbeta primers were used in PCR. Study processing details: As a later analysis found, there were 80 million or so unique TCR beta chains, of which roughly 11 million were shared. TCRdb keeps only in-frame clones here, not all; method: immunoSEQ multiplex PCR. The V and J calls and clone size were taken over from that table, and D and trimming were inferred from the DNA. Here the sample spans roughly 130,000 clones, around 74% being singletons. This sequence was found in a man aged 35 to 55 in good health and CMV-seropositive. This chain connects TRBV18 to TRBJ1-6; 10 bases match TRBD1. The material sequenced was PBMCs. The CDR3 protein is CASSPLPRDRGLSYNSPLHF. CDR3 DNA: TGTGCCAGCTCACCCTTGCCGCGCGACAGGGGGCTTTCCTATAATTCACCCCTCCACTTT. The whole variable domain, remainder taken from reference TRBV18 and TRBJ1-6, is NAGVMQNPRHLVRRRGQEARLRCSPMKGHSHVYWYRQLPEEGLKFMVYLQKENIIDESGMPKERFSAEFPKEGPSILRIQQVVRGDSAAYFCASSPLPRDRGLSYNSPLHFGNGTRLTVT.